This is a list of T cell receptor beta chains from one sample in a study of OX40 agonist ivuxolimab in advanced cancers. The table came from immunoSEQ multiplex PCR; TCRdb's copy has only in-frame clones and leaves some out. The sample consists of 55,000 to 75,000 clones, 90% to 95% of them appearing once. The source material was CD4+ or CD8+ T cells sorted from blood, sampled in a trial of the OX40 agonist ivuxolimab. Receptor source: an adult with an advanced solid tumor such as melanoma, head and neck, liver or kidney cancer. The CDR3 runs from the conserved cysteine through the conserved F or W. Fields, in order: clone size, V gene, CDR3 protein. Not all rows give a size; the values are once, few, many and, for expanded clones, a class.

>-|TRBV28
CASLGRTGVQPQHF
>-|TRBV7-6
CASSPETGILYEQYF
>-|TRBV6-1
CASSDSVVRAGNTIYF
>-|TRBV28
CASSLRQSLILSTDTQYF
>-|TRBV27
CASSFGGVGNEQFF
>once|TRBV6-5
CASSYRTPNTEAFF
>-|TRBV5-4
CASSLGGVGTGIYEQYF
>-|TRBV7-6
CASSSSGGPNEQFF
>once|TRBV10-2
CASSEYIKYNEQFF
>-|TRBV28
CASSLQDREPYEQYF
>-|TRBV27
CASSLYEGFSYNEQFF
>once|TRBV4-1
CASSQAEGGGSYGYTF
>-|TRBV29-1
CSVEPRTGGLYGYTF
>-|TRBV5-6
CASSSGQTYGYTF
>-|TRBV28
CASSFPGLAALHEQFF
>once|TRBV7-6
CASSLWLVSQEKQETQYF
>-|TRBV28
CASSLSGTFNQPQHF
>few|TRBV4-1
CASSRTQDSYEQYF